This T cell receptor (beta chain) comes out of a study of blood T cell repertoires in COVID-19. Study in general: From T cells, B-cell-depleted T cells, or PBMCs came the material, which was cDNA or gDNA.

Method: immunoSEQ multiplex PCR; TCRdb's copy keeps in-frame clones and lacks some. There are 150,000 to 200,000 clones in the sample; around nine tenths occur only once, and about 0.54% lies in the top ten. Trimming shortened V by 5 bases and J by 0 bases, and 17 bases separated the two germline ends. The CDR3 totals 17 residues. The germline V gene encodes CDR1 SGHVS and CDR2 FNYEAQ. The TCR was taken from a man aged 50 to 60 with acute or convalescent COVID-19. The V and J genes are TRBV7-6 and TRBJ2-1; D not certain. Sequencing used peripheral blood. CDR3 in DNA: TGTGCCAGCAGCCCGCCTCCCGGTTTTAGCTCCTACAATGAGCAGTTCTTC. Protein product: CASSPPPGFSSYNEQFF.